The 16 T cell receptor beta chains below come from one sample, sequenced in a study of blood T cell repertoires in COVID-19. Assay: immunoSEQ multiplex PCR; the TCRdb copy retains only in-frame clones and omits some. This table has 52,000 or so clones, about four fifths appearing once. Sequencing used peripheral blood. The receptors shown here come from a human donor in a cohort sampled during active COVID-19.

This chain uses TRBV5-1 with TRBJ1-2, with TRBD1 matching 7 bases. The CDR3 runs 14 residues. Looked up from germline, CDR1 is SGHRS and CDR2 is YFSETQ. The trim removed 0 bases at V and 2 bases at J, leaving 1 base unmatched. The CDR3 spells CASSLARGNYGYTF. DNA for the CDR3: TGCGCCAGCAGCTTGGCCAGGGGGAACTATGGCTACACCTTC.

This clone was seen a handful of times. Germline and junction disagree at one end, which may indicate a read error. The rearrangement joins TRBV7-9 to TRBJ1-1, with a tentative D call TRBD1 (5 bases). CDR1 SEHNR and CDR2 FQNEAQ come from the germline V gene (reference sequence). The CDR3 is 15 amino acids. As DNA, the CDR3 is TGTGCCAGCAGCTTAATGACGACAGTGAACGCTGAAGCTTTCTTT. This translates into CASSLMTTVNAEAFF. Full variable domain (rest looked up from reference TRBV7-9 and TRBJ1-1): DTGVSQNPRHKITKRGQNVTFRCDPISEHNRLYWYRQTLGQGPEFLTYFQNEAQLEKSRLLSDRFSAERPKGSFSTLEIQRTEQGDSAMYLCASSLMTTVNAEAFFGQGTRLTVV.

The CDR3 bases are TGTGCCAGCAGCTTACAGGGGAACACTGAAGCTTTCTTT. This translates into CASSLQGNTEAFF. The V and J genes are TRBV7-3 and TRBJ1-1; a weak D match, TRBD1 (5 bases). The CDR3 has 13 residues. Germline V gene sequence: CDR1 SGHTA, CDR2 FQGTGA. V dropped 2 bases and J dropped 1 base, with 5 bases sitting between them.

This chain uses TRBV28 with TRBJ2-7, with D hard to call. Germline V gene data show CDR1 as MDHEN and CDR2 as SYDVKM. CDR3 size: 13 residues. V shed 6 bases and J shed 5 bases, with 14 bases lying between them. This CDR3 is CASRSGRIHEQYF. CDR3 nucleotides: TGTGCCAGCAGGTCGGGTAGGATACACGAGCAGTACTTC.

This clone was detected only a few times. The chain combines TRBV2 with TRBJ1-5; 7 positions agree with TRBD1. The trim removed 6 bases at V and 2 bases at J, leaving 10 bases unmatched. The CDR3 is 16 residues long. Germline lookup yields CDR1 SNHLY and CDR2 FYNNEI. In DNA, the CDR3 is TGTGCCAGCAGACCCACTTGGACAGGAGGCAATCAGCCCCAGCATTTT. It translates to CASRPTWTGGNQPQHF.

The chain couples TRBV5-6 to TRBJ2-7, with D possibly being TRBD2 (5 bases). Germline V lookup: CDR1 SGHDT, CDR2 YYEEEE. Trimming cost V 1 base and J 0 bases, with 11 bases left between them. This CDR3 region has 15 residues. This chain's CDR3 is CASSLIPGSSYEQYF. CDR3 DNA: TGTGCCAGCAGCTTGATCCCTGGGAGCTCCTACGAGCAGTACTTC.

V is TRBV19 and J is TRBJ1-2; D ambiguous. The CDR3 totals 14 residues. Germline values: CDR1 LNHDA, CDR2 SQIVND (reference sequence). V lost 2 bases, J lost 4 bases, and 11 bases lay in between. CDR3 sequence: CASSIIGPAYGYTF. For the CDR3, the DNA is TGTGCCAGTAGTATAATTGGGCCAGCCTATGGCTACACCTTC.

This clone has a handful of counts. The chain employs TRBV27 and TRBJ1-2; 9 nucleotides line up with TRBD1. The CDR3 spans 15 residues. The V gene end was trimmed by 6 bases and the J gene end by 3 bases; junction bases not matched to a gene: 8. Germline assignment: CDR1 MNHEY and CDR2 SMNVEV (reference sequence). DNA of the CDR3: TGTGCCAGCAGGGATTTGACAGGGGGATACTATGGCTACACCTTC. Translating it yields CASRDLTGGYYGYTF.

The J gene is TRBJ1-1, the V gene TRBV30, with 7 bases aligning to TRBD1. Losses at the gene ends were 4 bases for V and 1 base for J; bases not matched to a gene: 9. The CDR3 has 15 residues. CDR1 is GTSNPN, CDR2 SVGIG, per germline (reference sequence). CDR3 DNA sequence: TGTGCCTGGAAGGGGGCGCAGGATAGGAACACTGAAGCTTTCTTT. It translates to CAWKGAQDRNTEAFF.

V gene TRBV7-9 combines with J gene TRBJ2-5, with D perhaps TRBD1 (6 bases). Germline CDR1 reads SEHNR; CDR2 reads FQNEAQ (reference sequence). Deletions cut 1 base from V and 8 bases from J, with 14 bases between. This CDR3 comprises 14 residues. CDR3 nucleotides: TGTGCCAGCAGCTTAGTCGCGGACAGCATCACCCAGTACTTC. It is translated as CASSLVADSITQYF.

This clone was picked up a small number of times. The CDR3, as DNA: TGTGCCTGGATGGAGGAGACTTTTGGGAATGAGCAGTTCTTC. Translation: CAWMEETFGNEQFF. J is TRBJ2-1 and V is TRBV30; D possibly corresponds to TRBD2 (5 bases). Germline CDR1 is GTSNPN and CDR2 is SVGIG (reference sequence). The CDR3 runs 14 residues. Between the trimmed V and J ends, which lost 4 bases and 7 bases, there was a span of 17 bases.

The genes are TRBV1 and TRBJ1-1; TRBD1 was called by the table and not checked on the DNA. TRBV1 is tagged as a pseudogene. This CDR3 region has 15 residues. The CDR3 region is CTSSQGNRGQGEAFF. The CDR3 bases are TGCACCAGCAGCCAAGGAAACAGGGGGCAGGGTGAAGCTTTCTTT.

This chain uses TRBV3-1 (or the pseudogene TRBV3-2) with TRBJ1-2; D is unresolved. The CDR3 has 15 amino acids. Germline V gene sequence: CDR1 LGHDT, CDR2 YNNKEL (reference sequence). Trimming took off 1 base at V and 0 bases at J, with 9 bases between the two ends. The CDR3 here is CASSQVAGANYGYTF. The CDR3 DNA follows: TGTGCCAGCAGCCAAGTCGCAGGCGCTAACTATGGCTACACCTTC.

The chain combines TRBV4-1 with TRBJ2-1, with 8 bases that match TRBD2. CDR3 length equals 16 residues. CDR1 is MGHRA, CDR2 YSYEKL, per germline. V lost 0 bases and J lost 7; bases outside the gene matches: 8. DNA for the CDR3: TGCGCCAGCAGCCAAGAGGCCATAGCGGGGTTGAATGAGCAGTTCTTC. Its translation: CASSQEAIAGLNEQFF.

V and J are TRBV9 and TRBJ1-4; D might be TRBD1 (5 bases). Germline V gene sequence: CDR1 SGDLS, CDR2 YYNGEE. The CDR3 length is 14 residues. V was clipped by 0 bases and J by 8 bases, with 11 bases between them. The CDR3 sequence is CASSVAGKGEKLFF. The CDR3 nucleotides read TGTGCCAGCAGCGTAGCAGGGAAGGGGGAAAAACTGTTTTTT.

In this sample, this clone turned up a few times. J is TRBJ1-1 and V is TRBV9; possibly TRBD1 for D (5 bases). The CDR3 is 16 residues long. Germline CDR1 reads SGDLS; CDR2 reads YYNGEE. The V end lost 1 base, the J end lost 1 base, and 14 bases lay between the germline ends. The CDR3 protein is CASSVSPRGGNTEAFF. The CDR3 region has the DNA TGTGCCAGCAGCGTATCCCCACGGGGGGGGAACACTGAAGCTTTCTTT.